Listed below are T cell receptor beta chains from one sample, sequenced in a study of a mutant IDH1 vaccine in newly diagnosed glioma. Clones were read by immunoSEQ multiplex PCR, and TCRdb kept only the in-frame ones, dropping some. Among around 32,000 clones listed, approximately 79% were seen once. Antigens of these TCRs are unknown. Source: PBMCs, taken from a glioma patient whose treatment included an IDH1 peptide vaccine. The receptors were sampled from a woman in her twenties or thirties with glioma. Some clones in this sample may be carry-over from other donors' samples. CDR3s include the opening cysteine and the closing phenylalanine or tryptophan. Each record gives: V gene, J gene, clone size, D gene, CDR3 protein, CDR3 DNA. D genes are given only for firm matches. Only some rows state a clone size, as once, few, many or a class for expanded clones.

>TRBV10-3|TRBJ1-1|.|.
CAISESNRGTEAFF
TGTGCCATCAGTGAGTCAAACAGAGGGACTGAAGCTTTCTTT
>TRBV6-5|TRBJ1-2|.|TRBD1
CASSYSTGVGYTF
TGTGCCAGCAGTTACTCGACAGGGGTCGGCTACACCTTC
>TRBV6-5|TRBJ2-5|.|TRBD2
CASSYGLAGGQETQYF
TGTGCCAGCAGTTACGGGCTAGCGGGAGGGCAAGAGACCCAGTACTTC
>TRBV27|TRBJ1-1|.|.
CASTPGWGRRGEGTEAFF
TGTGCCAGCACCCCAGGTTGGGGGCGCCGAGGGGAGGGAACTGAAGCTTTCTTT
>TRBV28|TRBJ2-7|.|.
CASSRSGTPPYEQYF
TGTGCCAGCAGTCGTTCCGGGACCCCTCCCTACGAGCAGTACTTC
>TRBV4-1|TRBJ2-2|.|TRBD1
CASRAAQGARITGELFF
TGCGCCAGCAGGGCAGCGCAGGGGGCGAGAATTACCGGGGAGCTGTTTTTT
>TRBV6-6|TRBJ2-7|.|.
CASSPSYEQYF
TGTGCCAGCAGTCCCTCCTACGAGCAGTACTTC
>TRBV2|TRBJ2-7|.|.
CASSLRGESNYEQYF
TGTGCCAGCAGTCTTAGGGGGGAGTCGAATTACGAGCAGTACTTC
>TRBV29-1|TRBJ1-1|.|TRBD1
CSVVGQGTSNTEAFF
TGCAGCGTTGTAGGACAGGGCACTTCTAACACTGAAGCTTTCTTT
>TRBV27|TRBJ2-7|.|.
CASSGSFFYEQYF
TGTGCCAGCAGTGGCAGTTTCTTCTACGAGCAGTACTTC
>TRBV27|TRBJ1-2|.|.
CASSLEGGYGYTF
TGTGCCAGCAGTTTAGAGGGGGGGTATGGCTACACCTTC
>TRBV19|TRBJ1-1|once|TRBD1
CASIAEDRWNTEAFF
TGTGCCAGTATCGCCGAGGACAGGTGGAACACTGAAGCTTTCTTT
>TRBV5-6|TRBJ2-2|.|.
CASSFAGGAGTGELFF
TGTGCCAGCAGCTTCGCTGGGGGGGCGGGCACCGGGGAGCTGTTTTTT
>TRBV9|TRBJ2-5|few|TRBD2
CASTGSGRPQETQYF
TGTGCCAGCACCGGTAGCGGGAGACCACAAGAGACCCAGTACTTC
>TRBV28|TRBJ1-2|.|TRBD1
CASSFSVQGANGYTF
TGTGCCAGCAGTTTTAGTGTGCAGGGGGCGAATGGCTACACCTTC
>TRBV7-9|TRBJ2-2|.|TRBD1
CASSRQGARVGELFF
TGTGCCAGCAGCCGGCAGGGGGCGCGGGTCGGGGAGCTGTTTTTT
>TRBV2|TRBJ2-2|once|TRBD1
CASSGQGNTGELFF
TGTGCCAGCAGCGGACAGGGGAACACCGGGGAGCTGTTTTTT
>TRBV19|TRBJ2-5|once|TRBD1
CASTPGGPGKTQYF
TGTGCCAGTACCCCAGGGGGCCCCGGTAAGACCCAGTACTTC